A selection of T cell receptor beta chains follows, all from one sample in a study of vaccination and CD4 T cells after COVID-19. The antigens of these receptors remain unknown. TCRdb reanalysed the PCR reads using MiXCR and keeps one entry per CDR3 protein. This sample yields about 20,000 distinct CDR3 sequences, of which roughly 50% are seen a single time; 16% belongs to the top ten. Sequenced: CD4+ T cells from blood, cultured in vitro. The receptors were sampled from a human donor who had recovered from COVID-19. Both conserved end residues are part of each CDR3. Fields, in order: D gene, clone size, V gene, J gene, CDR3 DNA, CDR3 protein. D genes are given only for firm matches. Size is omitted from some rows. Given values are once, few, many or a class for expanded clones.

-	-	TRBV11-2	TRBJ2-7	TGTGCCAGCAGCTTATTCCTAACCTCCTACGAGCAGTACTTC	CASSLFLTSYEQYF
-	-	TRBV6-1	TRBJ2-5	TGTGCCAGCAGAGGCCTCGGGTGGGAGACCCAGTACTTC	CASRGLGWETQYF
-	-	TRBV7-6	TRBJ2-5	TGTGCCAGCAGCTCGGGTGAAAGAGAGACCCAGTACTTC	CASSSGERETQYF
-	-	TRBV27	TRBJ1-5	TGTGCCAGCGCGAGGTCGGGCAATCAGCCCCAGCATTTT	CASARSGNQPQHF
-	-	TRBV12-3/TRBV12-4	TRBJ1-1	TGTGCCAGCATCCCTGGTGTAAACACTGAAGCTTTCTTT	CASIPGVNTEAFF
-	few	TRBV11-3	TRBJ2-7	TGTGCCAGCAGCTTAGGTACCACTAGAAGTTCCGAGCAGTACTTC	CASSLGTTRSSEQYF
TRBD1	-	TRBV6-1	TRBJ1-5	TGTGCCAGCATCCCGGGACAGGGGGCTGGTAGCAATCAGCCCCAGCATTTT	CASIPGQGAGSNQPQHF
TRBD1	-	TRBV5-4	TRBJ2-7	TGTGCCAGCAGCTTGCCTGGACAGGGGGCATACGAGCAGTACTTC	CASSLPGQGAYEQYF
TRBD1	-	TRBV28	TRBJ1-2	TGTGCCAGCAGTTACCCGGGACAGGGGGCGCTTGGCTACACCTTC	CASSYPGQGALGYTF
-	-	TRBV14	TRBJ2-5	TGTGCCAGCAGCCAAGATACTGTTCAGGGGATGACCCAGTACTTC	CASSQDTVQGMTQYF
-	few	TRBV11-1	TRBJ2-4	TGTGCCAGCAGCTCGCCCCGGGACACCAAAAACATTCAGTACTTC	CASSSPRDTKNIQYF
-	-	TRBV5-1	TRBJ2-5	TGCGCCAGCAGCTTGGCCGTGGAGTACCAAGAGACCCAGTACTTC	CASSLAVEYQETQYF
-	few	TRBV15	TRBJ2-2	TGTGCCACCAGCAGAGATCTGGGCACCGGGGAGCTGTTTTTT	CATSRDLGTGELFF
-	once	TRBV19	TRBJ1-5	TGTGCCAGTAGTATAGGGTGGATGGGGCCCCAGCATTTT	CASSIGWMGPQHF
TRBD1	few	TRBV20-1	TRBJ1-5	TGCAGTGCTAGTAACAGGGGGGTACGCCAGCCCCAGCATTTT	CSASNRGVRQPQHF
TRBD1	-	TRBV6-1	TRBJ1-2	TGTGCCAGCACCCGAGGACAGGGGTATAACTATGGCTACACCTTC	CASTRGQGYNYGYTF
-	-	TRBV29-1	TRBJ1-1	TGCAGCGGCCGGGACGCCGAAGCTTTCTTT	CSGRDAEAFF
TRBD1	once	TRBV5-1	TRBJ1-2	TGCGCCAGCAGATCGACAGGGGCCTATGGCTACACCTTC	CASRSTGAYGYTF
TRBD2	-	TRBV10-2	TRBJ2-7	TGCGCCAGCAGTGAGCGCACTAGCGGGAGCTACGAGCAGTACTTC	CASSERTSGSYEQYF
-	few	TRBV7-6	TRBJ2-5	TGTGCCAGCCATGGGGGGGCTAGCGGAAGAGAGACCCAGTACTTC	CASHGGASGRETQYF
TRBD1	-	TRBV6-1	TRBJ1-5	TGTGCCAGCACGAGTCACCCCGGGACAGCCTATATGCCCCAGCATTTT	CASTSHPGTAYMPQHF
-	-	TRBV30	TRBJ1-5	TGTGCCTGGAGTGTTGAGGGGGGCAATCAGCCCCAGCATTTT	CAWSVEGGNQPQHF
-	-	TRBV19	TRBJ1-3	TGTGCCAGTAGTATAGACTTCGGCACGGTCTCTGGAAACACCATATATTTT	CASSIDFGTVSGNTIYF
TRBD1	-	TRBV2	TRBJ1-2	TGTGCCAGCAGGGAACGACAGGGTTTCGATGGCTACACCTTC	CASRERQGFDGYTF
TRBD1	few	TRBV11-3	TRBJ1-3	TGTGCCAACCGGGACAGCTCTGGAAACACCATATATTTT	CANRDSSGNTIYF
-	-	TRBV19	TRBJ2-6	TGTGCCAGTAGTATTTCATTCCTATCTGGGGCCAACGTCCTGACTTTC	CASSISFLSGANVLTF
TRBD2	-	TRBV12-3/TRBV12-4	TRBJ2-5	TGTGCCAGCAGTCCAGATGGGACTAGCGGGAGGGCCGGAGAGACCCAGTACTTC	CASSPDGTSGRAGETQYF
TRBD2	few	TRBV7-9	TRBJ2-3	TGTGCCAGCAGCGCCTATTGGACTAGCGGGGGGGCCACAGATACGCAGTATTTT	CASSAYWTSGGATDTQYF
-	few	TRBV20-1	TRBJ1-1	TGCAGTGCTAACCGGGACCGTCGGAACACTGAAGCTTTCTTT	CSANRDRRNTEAFF
TRBD1	-	TRBV20-1	TRBJ1-1	TGCCGTCCAGACCGACAGGGTAACACTGAAGCTTTCTTT	CRPDRQGNTEAFF
TRBD1	-	TRBV28	TRBJ2-7	TGTGCCAGCAGCCAACCCGGGACAGTCGGCTACGAGCAGTACTTC	CASSQPGTVGYEQYF
-	-	TRBV12-3/TRBV12-4	TRBJ2-3	TGTGCCAGCAGTTTGAGGCGGTACGGCACAGATACGCAGTATTTT	CASSLRRYGTDTQYF
-	-	TRBV7-2	TRBJ2-2	TGTGCCAGCAGCTCAAGACTAGGGGGCGGTCCTGGGGAGCTGTTTTTT	CASSSRLGGGPGELFF
-	-	TRBV6-2/TRBV6-3	TRBJ2-2	TGTGCCAGCAGTTCCACACAAGACAACACCGGGGAGCTGTTTTTT	CASSSTQDNTGELFF
-	-	TRBV28	TRBJ1-2	TGTGCCAGCAGTTTATGGGGTGGCTACACCTTC	CASSLWGGYTF
-	-	TRBV18	TRBJ1-1	TGTGCCAGCTCTCTCGCGGGGGGGGCGAACACTGAAGCTTTCTTT	CASSLAGGANTEAFF
-	-	TRBV24-1	TRBJ2-7	TGTGCCACCAGTGATCCCGACAGCTACGAGCAGTACTTC	CATSDPDSYEQYF
-	-	TRBV24-1	TRBJ2-7	TGTGCCACCAGTGATTCCCGGACGACTCCCTACGAGCAGTACTTC	CATSDSRTTPYEQYF
TRBD2	-	TRBV2	TRBJ2-1	TGTGCCAGCAGGGCTAGGACTAGCGTGGACAATGAGCAGTTCTTC	CASRARTSVDNEQFF
-	few	TRBV20-1	TRBJ2-5	TGCAGTGCTAGGACAGACCAAGAGACCCAGTACTTC	CSARTDQETQYF